This section outlines one TCR beta chain sequence together with its context. The sample holds a few counts of this clone. Its antigen remains undetermined. The input lacks base qualities; no much larger clone sits a single base away. TCRbeta CDR3 regions were amplified from genomic DNA by means of the immunoSEQ Assay, a bias-controlled multiplex PCR. In the source study's methods: Within the assay, amplification of reference gene primers was used to estimate how many nucleated cells each sample contained. Sequence reads were collapsed and filtered to measure the absolute abundance of every unique TCRbeta CDR3 rearrangement. For each sample, productive Simpson clonality was calculated as the square root of Simpson's diversity index over productive rearrangements. The table was pulled from immuneACCESS by TCRdb, which kept in-frame rearrangements only. Such tables lose some clones; where checked, under half of the loss comes from unresolved V genes, and the rest has no known cause. That table is the source of V, J and clone size, and D and trimming were worked out from the DNA. In this sample the table shows hundreds of thousands of clones, around 86% of which occur a single time. The ten largest clonotypes hold under 6.5% of the sample.

One collaborating source in Seattle enrolled patients while the patients were actively infected and followed the patients over time throughout the course of disease. Each collaborating institution followed its own protocols to collect whole blood in K2EDTA tubes. For TCRbeta analysis, collaborator samples were shipped as frozen whole blood, as isolated PBMCs, or as DNA extracted from either sample type. This sample is drawn from a study of blood T cell repertoires in COVID-19 (TCRdb year 2020). At the level of the whole study: Samples covering the acute and convalescent phases of COVID-19 were provided by collaborators in the United States, Italy and Spain. The material from the prospective study consisted of cDNA or gDNA derived from T cells, B-cell-depleted T cells, or PBMCs. The dataset comprised deeply sampled blood TCRbeta repertoires from subjects exposed to, actively infected with, or recovered from COVID-19. The repertoires were released in a freely available public database meant as a resource for research on the immune response to SARS-CoV-2. Samples came from the ongoing ImmuneRACE study (first 160 participants) plus 1,254 subjects from 6 global collaborators. Nearly every sample came with metadata listing a de-identified subject ID, COVID-19 status, age in years and sex. Where HLA class I and class II types were available, the types were taken from metadata supplied by the sample provider, not from assay-based typing.

The CDR3 covers 13 residues, taking in both the cysteine and the phenylalanine. Just the 39-base CDR3 DNA is kept, in frame starting at base 1. CDR1 and CDR2 are read off the germline V gene (reference sequence) as GTSNPN and SVGIG. Trimming costs V 3 bases and J 1 base, and their ends lie 7 bases apart. What the work shows at the level of the full study, not this receptor alone: How much clinical and demographic metadata was included differed by source and by participant, and the metadata was provided uncurated.

The sequence joins TRBV30 to TRBJ1-5; a confident D gene designation cannot be given. The sequence came from a woman aged 45-60 years with COVID-19, enrolled during active disease. The sequenced sample consisted of peripheral blood. The nucleotide sequence reads as follows: TGTGCCTGGAGAGGAGGAAGCAATCAGCCCCAGCATTTT. Protein translation: CAWRGGSNQPQHF. With the portions outside the CDR3 filled from the reference TRBV30 and TRBJ1-5 genes, the complete variable region becomes SQTIHQWPATLVQPVGSPLSLECTVEGTSNPNLYWYRQAAGRGLQLLFYSVGIGQISSEVPQNLSASRPQDRQFILSSKKLLLSDSGFYLCAWRGGSNQPQHFGDGTRLSIL.